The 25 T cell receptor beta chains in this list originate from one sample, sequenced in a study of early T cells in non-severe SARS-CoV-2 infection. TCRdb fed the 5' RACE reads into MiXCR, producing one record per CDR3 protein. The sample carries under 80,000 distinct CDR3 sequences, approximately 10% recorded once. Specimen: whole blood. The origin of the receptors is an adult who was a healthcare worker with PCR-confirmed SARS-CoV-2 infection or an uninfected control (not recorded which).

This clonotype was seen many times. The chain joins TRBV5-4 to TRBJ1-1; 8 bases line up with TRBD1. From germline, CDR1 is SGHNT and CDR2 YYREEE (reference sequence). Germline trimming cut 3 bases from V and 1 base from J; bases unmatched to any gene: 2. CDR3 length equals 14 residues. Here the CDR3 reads CASSYDRGNTEAFF. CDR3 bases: TGTGCCAGCAGCTATGACAGGGGGAACACTGAAGCTTTCTTT.

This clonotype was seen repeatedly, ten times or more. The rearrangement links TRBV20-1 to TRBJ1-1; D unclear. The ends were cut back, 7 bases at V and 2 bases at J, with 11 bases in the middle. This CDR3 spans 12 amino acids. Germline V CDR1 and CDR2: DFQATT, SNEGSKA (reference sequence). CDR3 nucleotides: TGCAGTGGGGTCCCTCCCAACACTGAAGCTTTCTTT. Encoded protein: CSGVPPNTEAFF.

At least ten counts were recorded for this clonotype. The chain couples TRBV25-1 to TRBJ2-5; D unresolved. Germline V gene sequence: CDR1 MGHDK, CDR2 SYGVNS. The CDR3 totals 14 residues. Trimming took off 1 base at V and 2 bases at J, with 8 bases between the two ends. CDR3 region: CASSEFGLQETQYF. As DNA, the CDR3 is TGTGCCAGCAGTGAATTTGGCTTACAAGAGACCCAGTACTTC. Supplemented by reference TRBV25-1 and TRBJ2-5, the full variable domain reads EADIYQTPRYLVIGTGKKITLECSQTMGHDKMYWYQQDPGMELHLIHYSYGVNSTEKGDLSSESTVSRIRTEHFPLTLESARPSHTSQYLCASSEFGLQETQYFGPGTRLLVL.

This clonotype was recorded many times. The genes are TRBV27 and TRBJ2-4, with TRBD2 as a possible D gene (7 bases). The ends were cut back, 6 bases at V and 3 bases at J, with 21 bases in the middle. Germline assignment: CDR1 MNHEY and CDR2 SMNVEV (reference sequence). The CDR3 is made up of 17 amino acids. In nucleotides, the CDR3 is TGTGCCAGCAGCCTACGGGGCGGGGGCTTTGTCAAAAACATTCAGTACTTC. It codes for CASSLRGGGFVKNIQYF.

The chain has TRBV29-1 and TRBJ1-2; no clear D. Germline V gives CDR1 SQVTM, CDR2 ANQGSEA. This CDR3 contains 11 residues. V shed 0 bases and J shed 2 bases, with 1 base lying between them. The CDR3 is CSVEENYGYTF. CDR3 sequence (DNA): TGCAGCGTTGAAGAGAACTATGGCTACACCTTC.

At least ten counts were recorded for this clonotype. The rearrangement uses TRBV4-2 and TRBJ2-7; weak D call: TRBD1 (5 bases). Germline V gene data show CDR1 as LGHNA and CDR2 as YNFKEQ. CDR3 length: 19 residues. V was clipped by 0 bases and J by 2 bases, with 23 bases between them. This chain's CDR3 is CASSQDQWSATANTYEQYF. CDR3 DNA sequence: TGTGCCAGCAGCCAAGATCAATGGTCGGCGACAGCGAATACCTACGAGCAGTACTTC.

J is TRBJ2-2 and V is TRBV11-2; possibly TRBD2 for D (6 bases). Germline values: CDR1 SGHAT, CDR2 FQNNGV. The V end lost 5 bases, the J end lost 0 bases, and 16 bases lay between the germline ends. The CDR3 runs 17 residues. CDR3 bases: TGTGCCAGCAGCCCGACTAGGTGGCAGACGAACACCGGGGAGCTGTTTTTT. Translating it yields CASSPTRWQTNTGELFF.

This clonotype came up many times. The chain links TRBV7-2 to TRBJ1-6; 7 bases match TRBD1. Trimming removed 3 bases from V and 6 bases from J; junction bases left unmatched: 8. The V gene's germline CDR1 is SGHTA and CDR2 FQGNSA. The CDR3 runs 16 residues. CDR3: CASSFRDSRTNSPLHF. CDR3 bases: TGTGCCAGCAGCTTCCGGGACAGCAGAACTAATTCACCCCTCCACTTT.

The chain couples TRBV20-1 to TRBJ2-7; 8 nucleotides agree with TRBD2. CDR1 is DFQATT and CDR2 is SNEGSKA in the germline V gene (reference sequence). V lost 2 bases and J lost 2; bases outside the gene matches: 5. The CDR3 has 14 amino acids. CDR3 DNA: TGCAGTGCTAGACGACTAGCGAAGGCCTACGAGCAGTACTTC. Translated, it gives CSARRLAKAYEQYF.

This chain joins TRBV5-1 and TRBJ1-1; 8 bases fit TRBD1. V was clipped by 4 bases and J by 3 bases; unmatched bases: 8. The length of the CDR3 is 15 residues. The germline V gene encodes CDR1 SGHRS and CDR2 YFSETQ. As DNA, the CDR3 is TGCGCCAGCAGCGATACACTGACAGGGGACACTGAAGCTTTCTTT. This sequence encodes CASSDTLTGDTEAFF.

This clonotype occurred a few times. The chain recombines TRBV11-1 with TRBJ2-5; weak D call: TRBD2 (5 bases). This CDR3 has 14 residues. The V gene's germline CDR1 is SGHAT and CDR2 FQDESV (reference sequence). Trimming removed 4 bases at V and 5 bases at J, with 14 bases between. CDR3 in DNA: TGTGCCAGCAGCTCGGACTTCAAGGAGGAGACCCAGTACTTC. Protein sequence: CASSSDFKEETQYF.

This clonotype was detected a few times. The CDR3: CASSISDRGSNQPQHF. Here the CDR3 DNA reads TGTGCCAGTAGTATCTCCGACAGGGGCTCCAATCAGCCCCAGCATTTT. The rearrangement links TRBV19 to TRBJ1-5; 8 nucleotides match TRBD1. This CDR3 comprises 16 residues. Germline CDR1 and CDR2: LNHDA and SQIVND (reference sequence). V was clipped by 3 bases and J by 3 bases; unmatched bases: 7.

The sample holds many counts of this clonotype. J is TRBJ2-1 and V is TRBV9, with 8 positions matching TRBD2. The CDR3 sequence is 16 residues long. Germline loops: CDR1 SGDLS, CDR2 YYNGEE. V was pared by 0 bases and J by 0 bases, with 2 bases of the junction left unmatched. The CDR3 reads CASSVGLAGSYNEQFF. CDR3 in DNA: TGTGCCAGCAGCGTAGGGCTAGCGGGCTCCTACAATGAGCAGTTCTTC.

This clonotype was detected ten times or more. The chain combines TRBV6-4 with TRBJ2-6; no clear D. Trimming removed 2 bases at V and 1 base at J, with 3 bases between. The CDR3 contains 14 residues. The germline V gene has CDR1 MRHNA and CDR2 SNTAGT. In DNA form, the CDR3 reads TGTGCCAGCAGTGACGGGTCTGGGGCCAACGTCCTGACTTTC. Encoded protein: CASSDGSGANVLTF.

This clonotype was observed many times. CDR3 sequence: CASSLVASGRGLSYEQYF. The CDR3 DNA follows: TGCGCCAGCAGCTTGGTGGCTAGCGGGAGGGGACTCTCCTACGAGCAGTACTTC. The chain joins TRBV5-1 to TRBJ2-7; 12 positions match TRBD2. CDR3 length equals 18 residues. Germline trimming cut 0 bases from V and 0 bases from J; bases unmatched to any gene: 7. Germline V gives CDR1 SGHRS, CDR2 YFSETQ.

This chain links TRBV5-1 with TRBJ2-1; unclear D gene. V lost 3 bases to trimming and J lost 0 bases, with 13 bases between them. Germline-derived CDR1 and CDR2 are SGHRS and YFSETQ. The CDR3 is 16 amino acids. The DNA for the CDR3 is TGCGCCAGCAGCTCGAGACTGATAAGCTCCTACAATGAGCAGTTCTTC. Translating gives CASSSRLISSYNEQFF.

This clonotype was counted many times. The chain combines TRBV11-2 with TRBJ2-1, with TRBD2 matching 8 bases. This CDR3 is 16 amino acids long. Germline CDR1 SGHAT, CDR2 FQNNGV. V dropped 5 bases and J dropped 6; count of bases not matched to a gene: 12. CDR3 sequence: CASSLRETSAGNEQFF. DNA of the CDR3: TGTGCCAGCAGCCTAAGGGAGACTAGCGCCGGCAATGAGCAGTTCTTC.

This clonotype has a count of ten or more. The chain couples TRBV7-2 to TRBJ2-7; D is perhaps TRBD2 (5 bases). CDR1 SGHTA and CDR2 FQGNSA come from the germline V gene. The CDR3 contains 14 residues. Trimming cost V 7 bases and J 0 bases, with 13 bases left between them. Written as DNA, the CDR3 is TGTGCCAGCACGGGGTATCTAAGCTCCTACGAGCAGTACTTC. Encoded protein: CASTGYLSSYEQYF.

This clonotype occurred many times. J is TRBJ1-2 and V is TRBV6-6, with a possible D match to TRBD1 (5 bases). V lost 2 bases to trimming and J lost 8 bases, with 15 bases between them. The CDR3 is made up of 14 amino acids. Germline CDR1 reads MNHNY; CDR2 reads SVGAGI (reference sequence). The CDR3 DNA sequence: TGTGCCAGCAGTTACCTACAGGCAACGGGGGGCTACACCTTC. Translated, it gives CASSYLQATGGYTF.

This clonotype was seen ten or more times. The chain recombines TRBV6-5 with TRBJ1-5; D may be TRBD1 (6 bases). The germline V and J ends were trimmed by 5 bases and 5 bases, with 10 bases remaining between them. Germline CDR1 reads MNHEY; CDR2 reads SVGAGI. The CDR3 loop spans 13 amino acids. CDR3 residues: CASSPNRDQPQHF. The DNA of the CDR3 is TGTGCCAGCAGTCCGAACAGGGATCAGCCCCAGCATTTT.

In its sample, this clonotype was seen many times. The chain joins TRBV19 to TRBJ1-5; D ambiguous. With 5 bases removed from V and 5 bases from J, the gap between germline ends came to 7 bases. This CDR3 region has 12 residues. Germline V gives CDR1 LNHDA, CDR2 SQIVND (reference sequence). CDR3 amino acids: CASSGVDQPQHF. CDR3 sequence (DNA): TGTGCCAGTAGTGGGGTTGATCAGCCCCAGCATTTT.

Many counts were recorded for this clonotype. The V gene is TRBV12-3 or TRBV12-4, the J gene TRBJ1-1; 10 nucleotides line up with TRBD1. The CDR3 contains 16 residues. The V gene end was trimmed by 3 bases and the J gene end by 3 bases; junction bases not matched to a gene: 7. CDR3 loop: CASSFFGTGVDTEAFF. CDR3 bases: TGTGCCAGCAGTTTTTTTGGGACAGGGGTTGACACTGAAGCTTTCTTT.

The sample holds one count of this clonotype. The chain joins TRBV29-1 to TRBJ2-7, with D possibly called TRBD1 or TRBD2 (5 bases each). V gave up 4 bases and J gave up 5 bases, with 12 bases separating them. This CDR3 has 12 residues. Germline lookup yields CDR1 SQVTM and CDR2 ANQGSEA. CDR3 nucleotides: TGCAGCGTTGGATGGGGGAGCCACGAGCAGTACTTC. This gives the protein CSVGWGSHEQYF.

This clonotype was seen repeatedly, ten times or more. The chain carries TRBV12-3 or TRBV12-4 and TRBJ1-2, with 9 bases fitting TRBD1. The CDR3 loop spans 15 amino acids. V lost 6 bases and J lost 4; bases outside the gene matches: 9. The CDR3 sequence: CASRLTGGLSYGYTF. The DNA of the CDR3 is TGTGCCAGCAGACTTACAGGGGGCTTGTCCTATGGCTACACCTTC.

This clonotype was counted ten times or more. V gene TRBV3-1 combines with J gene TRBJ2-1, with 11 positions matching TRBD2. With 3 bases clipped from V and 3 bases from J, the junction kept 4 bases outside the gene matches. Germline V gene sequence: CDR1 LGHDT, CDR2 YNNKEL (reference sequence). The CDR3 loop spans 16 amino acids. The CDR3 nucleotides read TGTGCCAGCAGCCACTTACTAGCGGGGGACTACAATGAGCAGTTCTTC. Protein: CASSHLLAGDYNEQFF.